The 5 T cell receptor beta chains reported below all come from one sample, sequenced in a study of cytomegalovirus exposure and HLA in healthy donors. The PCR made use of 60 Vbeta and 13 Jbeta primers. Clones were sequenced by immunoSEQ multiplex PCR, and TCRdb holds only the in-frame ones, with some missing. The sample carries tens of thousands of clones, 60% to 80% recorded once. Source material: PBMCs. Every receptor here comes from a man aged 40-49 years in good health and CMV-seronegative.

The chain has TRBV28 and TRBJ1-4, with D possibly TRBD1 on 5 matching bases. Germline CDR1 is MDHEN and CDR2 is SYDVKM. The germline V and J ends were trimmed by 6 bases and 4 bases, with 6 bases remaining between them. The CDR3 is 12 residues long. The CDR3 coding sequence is TGTGCCAGCAGGCAGGGTAATGAAAAACTGTTTTTT. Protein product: CASRQGNEKLFF.

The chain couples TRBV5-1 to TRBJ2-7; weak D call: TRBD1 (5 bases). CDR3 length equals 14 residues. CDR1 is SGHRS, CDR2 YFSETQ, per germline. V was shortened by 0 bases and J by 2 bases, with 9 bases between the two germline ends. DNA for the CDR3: TGCGCCAGCAGCTTGGAAGGGGCAGCCTACGAGCAGTACTTC. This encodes CASSLEGAAYEQYF.

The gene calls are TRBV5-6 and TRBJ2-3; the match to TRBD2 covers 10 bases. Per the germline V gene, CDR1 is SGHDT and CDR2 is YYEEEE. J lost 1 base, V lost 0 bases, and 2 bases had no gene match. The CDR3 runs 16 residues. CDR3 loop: CASSLGTSGGTDTQYF. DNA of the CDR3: TGTGCCAGCAGCTTGGGTACTAGCGGGGGCACAGATACGCAGTATTTT.

CDR3 DNA sequence: TGTGCCAGCAGCTTACCCGGGACAGGGGACGAAAAACTGTTTTTT. This gives the protein CASSLPGTGDEKLFF. J is TRBJ1-4 and V is TRBV11-3; 10 bases agree with TRBD1. CDR1 SGHNT and CDR2 YENEEA come from the germline V gene. This CDR3 is built from 15 residues. The junction had 5 bases not matched to a gene; V was cut back by 2 bases and J by 8 bases.

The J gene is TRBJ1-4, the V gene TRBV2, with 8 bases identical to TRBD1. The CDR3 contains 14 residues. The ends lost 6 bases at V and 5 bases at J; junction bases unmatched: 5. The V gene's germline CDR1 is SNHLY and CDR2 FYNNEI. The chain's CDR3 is CASSEGQANEKLFF. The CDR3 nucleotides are TGTGCCAGCAGCGAGGGACAGGCGAATGAAAAACTGTTTTTT.